The rows below give T cell receptor beta chains drawn from one sample of a study of blood T cell repertoires in COVID-19. The method was immunoSEQ multiplex PCR; TCRdb's version includes in-frame clones alone and lacks a portion of them. The profile shows roughly 160,000 clones, about 86% of them singletons. The sample comprised peripheral blood. The receptors were gathered from a man aged 65 to 79 with active or convalescent COVID-19. Each CDR3 is given with its conserved first and last residue. A D gene is named only where the DNA matches it firmly. Where a row states a size, it is once, few, many or the class of an expanded clone; other rows omit it.

v_call: TRBV6-6; clone_size: .; d_call: TRBD1; j_call: TRBJ2-1; cdr3_nt: TGTGCCAGCAGTCAACAGGGGGACTACAATGAGCAGTTCTTC; cdr3_aa: CASSQQGDYNEQFF
v_call: TRBV2; clone_size: few; d_call: TRBD1; j_call: TRBJ2-7; cdr3_nt: TGTGCCAGCAGCGGACAGGCCTACGAGCAGTACTTC; cdr3_aa: CASSGQAYEQYF
v_call: TRBV12-5; clone_size: .; d_call: TRBD1; j_call: TRBJ1-4; cdr3_nt: TGTGCTAGTGGTCCAGGGACAGTTGGGACTAATGAAAAACTGTTTTTT; cdr3_aa: CASGPGTVGTNEKLFF
v_call: TRBV7-2; clone_size: .; d_call: TRBD2; j_call: TRBJ2-3; cdr3_nt: TGTGCCAGCAGCTTAAGGGGAGGACTAGCGGGAAACACAGATACGCAGTATTTT; cdr3_aa: CASSLRGGLAGNTDTQYF
v_call: TRBV24-1; clone_size: .; d_call: TRBD1; j_call: TRBJ1-2; cdr3_nt: TGTGCCACCAGTGACCCCGGACAGGGGGGCTATGGCTACACCTTC; cdr3_aa: CATSDPGQGGYGYTF
v_call: TRBV6-2/TRBV6-3; clone_size: once; d_call: .; j_call: TRBJ2-5; cdr3_nt: TGTGCCAGCAGTTACGGCGTCAGGGGCCTCTCCCAAGAGACCCAGTACTTC; cdr3_aa: CASSYGVRGLSQETQYF
v_call: TRBV29-1; clone_size: .; d_call: .; j_call: TRBJ2-5; cdr3_nt: TGCAGCGTTCACTGGGAGTACCAAGAGACCCAGTACTTC; cdr3_aa: CSVHWEYQETQYF
v_call: TRBV7-2; clone_size: .; d_call: TRBD1; j_call: TRBJ1-5; cdr3_nt: TGTGCCAGCAGCTTAAGGACAGGGAATCAGCCCCAGCATTTT; cdr3_aa: CASSLRTGNQPQHF
v_call: TRBV14; clone_size: .; d_call: TRBD2; j_call: TRBJ2-1; cdr3_nt: TGTGCCAGCAGCCCCACCAGGAGCGGGATTTCCTACAATGAGCAGTTCTTC; cdr3_aa: CASSPTRSGISYNEQFF
v_call: TRBV18; clone_size: .; d_call: TRBD1; j_call: TRBJ2-7; cdr3_nt: TGTGCCAGCTCCCTCCAGACAGGGGTTCAGGTCGAGCAGTACTTC; cdr3_aa: CASSLQTGVQVEQYF
v_call: TRBV7-2; clone_size: .; d_call: .; j_call: TRBJ2-2; cdr3_nt: TGTGCCAGCAGCTTAGGTTCAGGAGGAACCGGGGAGCTGTTTTTT; cdr3_aa: CASSLGSGGTGELFF
v_call: TRBV5-4; clone_size: once; d_call: .; j_call: TRBJ1-4; cdr3_nt: TGTGCCAGCAGCCCAGACCGGTGGAGTGAAAAACTGTTTTTT; cdr3_aa: CASSPDRWSEKLFF
v_call: TRBV25-1; clone_size: .; d_call: .; j_call: TRBJ2-1; cdr3_nt: TGTGCCAGCAGTGACCCGACAGGGAGGAGAGGGAATGAGCAGTTCTTC; cdr3_aa: CASSDPTGRRGNEQFF
v_call: TRBV18; clone_size: once; d_call: .; j_call: TRBJ1-2; cdr3_nt: TGTGCCAGCTCACCTCTCATTACAGAAACCTATGGCTACACCTTC; cdr3_aa: CASSPLITETYGYTF
v_call: TRBV18; clone_size: .; d_call: .; j_call: TRBJ1-2; cdr3_nt: TGTGCCAGCTCCAGGGGACAAGGAGGCTACACCTTC; cdr3_aa: CASSRGQGGYTF
v_call: TRBV7-8; clone_size: .; d_call: .; j_call: TRBJ2-2; cdr3_nt: TGTGCCAGCAGCTTAGTCGGGGGGCCCCGAGACACCGGGGAGCTGTTTTTT; cdr3_aa: CASSLVGGPRDTGELFF
v_call: TRBV19; clone_size: .; d_call: .; j_call: TRBJ2-1; cdr3_nt: TGTGCCAGTAGTATGGCTTGGGAGGCCGGGCCAAATGAGCAGTTCTTC; cdr3_aa: CASSMAWEAGPNEQFF
v_call: TRBV2; clone_size: .; d_call: TRBD2; j_call: TRBJ2-3; cdr3_nt: TGTGCCAGCAGCTCAGCTAGCGGGAGGGTTGATACGCAGTATTTT; cdr3_aa: CASSSASGRVDTQYF
v_call: TRBV7-2; clone_size: .; d_call: TRBD1; j_call: TRBJ1-1; cdr3_nt: TGTGCCAGCAGCTCAGGCCTTACCCCCAGGGGGCCAGCTTTCTTT; cdr3_aa: CASSSGLTPRGPAFF
v_call: TRBV19; clone_size: .; d_call: TRBD1; j_call: TRBJ1-4; cdr3_nt: TGTGCCAGCAGGGACAGGGGCTCTGAAAAACTGTTTTTT; cdr3_aa: CASRDRGSEKLFF
v_call: TRBV6-2/TRBV6-3; clone_size: .; d_call: .; j_call: TRBJ1-2; cdr3_nt: TGTGCCAGCAGTCGACAGGTCGGCTACACCTTC; cdr3_aa: CASSRQVGYTF
v_call: TRBV29-1; clone_size: .; d_call: .; j_call: TRBJ1-2; cdr3_nt: TGCAGCGTCCGTTCACTCTCCGGGGGCTATGGCTACACCTTC; cdr3_aa: CSVRSLSGGYGYTF
v_call: TRBV6-1; clone_size: .; d_call: .; j_call: TRBJ2-5; cdr3_nt: TGTGCCAGCAGTGAAGGGGCTGCCCAAGAGACCCAGTACTTC; cdr3_aa: CASSEGAAQETQYF
v_call: TRBV4-3; clone_size: .; d_call: .; j_call: TRBJ2-7; cdr3_nt: TGCGCCAGCAGCCGGCGGCAGGGCGATCACGAGCAGTACTTC; cdr3_aa: CASSRRQGDHEQYF
v_call: TRBV2; clone_size: .; d_call: TRBD2; j_call: TRBJ2-2; cdr3_nt: TGTGCCGGCCGAGCGGGACCCCGCGGGGGCACCGGGGAGCTGTTTTTT; cdr3_aa: CAGRAGPRGGTGELFF
v_call: TRBV18; clone_size: .; d_call: TRBD1; j_call: TRBJ2-7; cdr3_nt: TGTGCCAGCTCACCAGGACAGGGGGGATCCTACGAGCAGTACTTC; cdr3_aa: CASSPGQGGSYEQYF
v_call: TRBV4-1; clone_size: .; d_call: TRBD2; j_call: TRBJ2-1; cdr3_nt: TGCGCCAGCAGCCAAGTTAGAACTAGCGGGGCAAAGGAGCAGTTCTTC; cdr3_aa: CASSQVRTSGAKEQFF
v_call: TRBV29-1; clone_size: .; d_call: TRBD2; j_call: TRBJ2-1; cdr3_nt: TGCAGCGTTCGGACTAGCGGCTCCTACAATGAGCAGTTCTTC; cdr3_aa: CSVRTSGSYNEQFF
v_call: TRBV20-1; clone_size: .; d_call: .; j_call: TRBJ1-2; cdr3_nt: TGCAGTGCTAGGATGGAGGGCCCTGGCACCTTC; cdr3_aa: CSARMEGPGTF
v_call: TRBV5-5; clone_size: .; d_call: .; j_call: TRBJ2-5; cdr3_nt: TGTGCCAGCAGCGCGCAAAGGGGGAAGGAGACCCAGTACTTC; cdr3_aa: CASSAQRGKETQYF
v_call: TRBV30; clone_size: .; d_call: .; j_call: TRBJ1-2; cdr3_nt: TGTGCCTGGGCAGGTGGGGGCATTGGCTACACCTTC; cdr3_aa: CAWAGGGIGYTF
v_call: TRBV6-5; clone_size: .; d_call: .; j_call: TRBJ1-1; cdr3_nt: TGTGCCAGCAGTTACTCCGTCGCAGGGATGAACACTGAAGCTTTCTTT; cdr3_aa: CASSYSVAGMNTEAFF
v_call: TRBV27; clone_size: .; d_call: .; j_call: TRBJ1-3; cdr3_nt: TGTGCCAGCAAACAGACGGCCTCTGGAAACACCATATATTTT; cdr3_aa: CASKQTASGNTIYF
v_call: TRBV28; clone_size: .; d_call: .; j_call: TRBJ1-2; cdr3_nt: TGTGCCAGCAGTCCTGCATCGACAGAAGGCTATGGCTACACCTTC; cdr3_aa: CASSPASTEGYGYTF
v_call: TRBV11-3; clone_size: .; d_call: TRBD1; j_call: TRBJ1-1; cdr3_nt: TGTGCCAGCAGCCCCCAGACAGGGAAGGGTGAAGCTTTCTTT; cdr3_aa: CASSPQTGKGEAFF
v_call: TRBV6-5; clone_size: .; d_call: .; j_call: TRBJ1-6; cdr3_nt: TGTGCCAGCAGACCACAGGGCTATAATTCACCCCTCCACTTT; cdr3_aa: CASRPQGYNSPLHF
v_call: TRBV7-2; clone_size: .; d_call: TRBD2; j_call: TRBJ2-1; cdr3_nt: TGTGCCAGCAGCCCCCCTGGGGCGGGAGGAATGGAGCAGTTCTTC; cdr3_aa: CASSPPGAGGMEQFF
v_call: TRBV6-2/TRBV6-3; clone_size: .; d_call: .; j_call: TRBJ1-5; cdr3_nt: TGTGCCAGCAGTTACGGCGGGTACGGGAATCAGCCCCAGCATTTT; cdr3_aa: CASSYGGYGNQPQHF
v_call: TRBV11-2; clone_size: .; d_call: .; j_call: TRBJ1-4; cdr3_nt: TGTGCCAGCAGCGGGCGGGGGGCGGCTCATTATGAAAAACTGTTTTTT; cdr3_aa: CASSGRGAAHYEKLFF
v_call: TRBV10-3; clone_size: .; d_call: .; j_call: TRBJ1-2; cdr3_nt: TGTGCCATCAGTGAGTCAACCGCGTACTATGGCTACACCTTC; cdr3_aa: CAISESTAYYGYTF
v_call: TRBV18; clone_size: .; d_call: TRBD2; j_call: TRBJ2-7; cdr3_nt: TGTGCCAGCTCACCACCGCGGTCGGGACTAGTCTCCTACGAGCAGTACTTC; cdr3_aa: CASSPPRSGLVSYEQYF
v_call: TRBV6-5; clone_size: .; d_call: TRBD1; j_call: TRBJ1-1; cdr3_nt: TGTGCCAGCAGGTCTACAGGGGCCACTGAAGCTTTCTTT; cdr3_aa: CASRSTGATEAFF
v_call: TRBV10-3; clone_size: few; d_call: .; j_call: TRBJ1-2; cdr3_nt: TGTGCCATCAGTGAAGGGCCTCCGTGGGAGAACTATGGCTACACCTTC; cdr3_aa: CAISEGPPWENYGYTF
v_call: TRBV7-9; clone_size: .; d_call: .; j_call: TRBJ2-2; cdr3_nt: TGTGCCAGCAGCTTAGATCGGACGGGGTTTAACACCGGGGAGCTGTTTTTT; cdr3_aa: CASSLDRTGFNTGELFF
v_call: TRBV14; clone_size: .; d_call: .; j_call: TRBJ2-4; cdr3_nt: TGTGCCAGCAGCCAAGATCGAGCCCGGGGAGAAAAAAACATTCAGTACTTC; cdr3_aa: CASSQDRARGEKNIQYF
v_call: TRBV7-8; clone_size: .; d_call: .; j_call: TRBJ1-1; cdr3_nt: TGTGCCAGCAGCTTTACAAGGGGGACTGAAGCTTTCTTT; cdr3_aa: CASSFTRGTEAFF
v_call: TRBV7-9; clone_size: .; d_call: .; j_call: TRBJ2-7; cdr3_nt: TGTGCCAGCAGCCCGACGACAGTCTCCTACGAGCAGTACTTC; cdr3_aa: CASSPTTVSYEQYF
v_call: TRBV2; clone_size: .; d_call: TRBD1; j_call: TRBJ1-1; cdr3_nt: TGTGCCAGCAGGACACAGGGGAGTGGGACTGAAGCTTTCTTT; cdr3_aa: CASRTQGSGTEAFF
v_call: TRBV7-9; clone_size: .; d_call: .; j_call: TRBJ2-2; cdr3_nt: TGTGCCAGCAGCCAGTCACGCCAACCCGGGGAGCTGTTTTTT; cdr3_aa: CASSQSRQPGELFF
v_call: TRBV28; clone_size: .; d_call: .; j_call: TRBJ1-1; cdr3_nt: TGTGCCAGCGCCGACAGGTACACTGAAGCTTTCTTT; cdr3_aa: CASADRYTEAFF
v_call: TRBV18; clone_size: .; d_call: TRBD1; j_call: TRBJ2-1; cdr3_nt: TGTGCCAGCTCACCACGGGACAGGGGGACCTACAATGAGCAGTTCTTC; cdr3_aa: CASSPRDRGTYNEQFF
v_call: TRBV10-3; clone_size: .; d_call: TRBD1; j_call: TRBJ2-7; cdr3_nt: TGTGCCATAAGCCCGGACAGGGGCTACGAGCAGTACTTC; cdr3_aa: CAISPDRGYEQYF
v_call: TRBV2; clone_size: .; d_call: .; j_call: TRBJ1-2; cdr3_nt: TGTGCCAGCAGTGAAGTTTACGGGGGGAACTATGGCTACACCTTC; cdr3_aa: CASSEVYGGNYGYTF
v_call: TRBV6-1; clone_size: once; d_call: .; j_call: TRBJ1-2; cdr3_nt: TGTGCCAGCAGTGACAGGGTCGGCTATGGCTACACCTTC; cdr3_aa: CASSDRVGYGYTF
v_call: TRBV28; clone_size: .; d_call: .; j_call: TRBJ1-5; cdr3_nt: TGTGCCAGCAGTTGGGGAGATCAGCCCCAGCATTTT; cdr3_aa: CASSWGDQPQHF
v_call: TRBV18; clone_size: .; d_call: TRBD1; j_call: TRBJ1-3; cdr3_nt: TGTGCCAGCTCACCTTTACCAGGACAGGGGATGGGAAACACCATATATTTT; cdr3_aa: CASSPLPGQGMGNTIYF
v_call: TRBV29-1; clone_size: .; d_call: .; j_call: TRBJ1-4; cdr3_nt: TGCAGCGTTGAAGATCTACGCGGAGTCAATGAAAAACTGTTTTTT; cdr3_aa: CSVEDLRGVNEKLFF
v_call: TRBV28; clone_size: .; d_call: TRBD2; j_call: TRBJ2-2; cdr3_nt: TGTGCCAGCAGTCCTAGCGGGAGGGGGGACACCGGGGAGCTGTTTTTT; cdr3_aa: CASSPSGRGDTGELFF
v_call: TRBV18; clone_size: few; d_call: TRBD2; j_call: TRBJ2-1; cdr3_nt: TGTGCCAGCTCTCCCTCTAGCGGGAGGGAAAGGGGTGAGCAGTTCTTC; cdr3_aa: CASSPSSGRERGEQFF
v_call: TRBV5-4; clone_size: .; d_call: TRBD2; j_call: TRBJ2-3; cdr3_nt: TGTGCCAGCAGCAAAAGCGGGGCTAGCACAGATACGCAGTATTTT; cdr3_aa: CASSKSGASTDTQYF